The sample holds many counts of the clone carrying this TCR beta chain. The antigen is undetermined. This sample was taken from a study of naive and memory T cell subsets. Study observations and caveats: TCR transcript changes with activation or differentiation may affect this RNA method.

The SP2 primer and nested alpha and beta constant region primers amplified ligated cDNA in four rounds. Blood and skin TCR RNA was reverse transcribed with alpha and beta constant primers. Each CDR3 protein gets one entry after TCRdb re-called the 5' RACE reads with MiXCR. The table includes tens of thousands of distinct CDR3 sequences, about 7.2% detected once. An oligonucleotide containing a UMI was ligated to the 3' end of TCR cDNA. RNA was extracted from over 2 ml of whole blood of healthy adults. Reverse transcription used DNase-treated unsorted total RNA, aiming for roughly 1 to 1000 ng. Trimming stripped 3 bases from V and 5 bases from J, with 13 bases between. The CDR3 runs 15 residues. The germline CDR1 and CDR2 sequences are KGHSH and LQKENI.

The genes are TRBV18 and TRBJ2-2, with D perhaps TRBD1 or TRBD2 (5 bases each). This sequence was found in a male donor in good health. CDR3 coding DNA: TGTGCCAGCTCACCGGAGGCAGGGATGACCGGGGAGCTGTTTTTT. Translation gives CASSPEAGMTGELFF.